The rows below give T cell receptor beta chains drawn from one sample of a study of T cell responses to AZD1222 COVID-19 vaccine. TCRdb's table, derived via immunoSEQ multiplex PCR, lists solely in-frame clones and lacks some. The table shows 90,000 to 150,000 clones, with about 90% occurring only once. Sequenced material: peripheral blood, taken 28 days after the second AZD1222 dose. Receptor source: an adult who received the AZD1222 COVID-19 vaccine. Both conserved end residues are trimmed from each CDR3. Fields, in order: V gene, clone size, CDR3 protein. Some rows mark clone size as missing; the rest say once, few, many or name a class of expanded clone.

TRBV29-1,.,SVTSGGAEQF
TRBV28,.,ASSTGGTWYQETQY
TRBV10-3,few,AISERTEGYEQY
TRBV7-9,.,ASSHPPSGGGLF
TRBV5-4,.,ASSLGGTAGTGELF
TRBV6-2/TRBV6-3,.,ASSYSTVYQETQY
TRBV14,.,ASSQSIGAGSTHEQY
TRBV18,.,ASSPLRAAGGTDTQY
TRBV5-6,.,ASSHPPWDTQY
TRBV6-2/TRBV6-3,.,ASSYGTAFYGYT
TRBV3-1/TRBV3-2,.,ASSQVRGRDEKLF
TRBV5-1,.,ASSPGRRFQETQY
TRBV5-6,.,ASSRLGQGAREQY
TRBV19,.,ASGYPHNYGYT
TRBV6-2/TRBV6-3,.,ASSYSGFNYGYT
TRBV30,.,AWSVGGEAF
TRBV18,.,ASSPYESGGRRTEQF
TRBV7-9,.,ASSLALGATGR
TRBV11-2,.,ASSWTSGDTGELF
TRBV5-5,.,ASSTAGVKNQPQH
TRBV3-1/TRBV3-2,few,ASSTPTGTSVSEQF
TRBV27,.,ASSPRQAINEKLF
TRBV6-5,once,ASRRDRYSNQPQH
TRBV5-8,.,ASSIGDRDTGELF
TRBV7-2,.,ASSPVDSFRGYT
TRBV10-3,.,AIAREVEQY
TRBV6-1,.,ASSEMGQVSYEQY
TRBV4-1,.,ASSQERGEAYGYT
TRBV3-1/TRBV3-2,once,ASSPRGGARETQY
TRBV28,few,ASSPAPGFEAF
TRBV3-1/TRBV3-2,.,ASSREGGGYEQY
TRBV6-2/TRBV6-3,.,ASSYGDRGHEQY
TRBV30,few,AWSVVDRGLLNEKLF
TRBV10-2,.,ASSAEGSGNSPLH
TRBV5-1,.,ASSFGGRNTEAF
TRBV7-2,.,ATKGGALGGGDTEAF
TRBV4-1,.,ASSRAARGDPNYGYT
TRBV3-1/TRBV3-2,.,ASSRRDGTEKLF
TRBV3-1/TRBV3-2,.,ASSQGGHTEAF
TRBV7-2,.,ASSSGHSTDTQY
TRBV18,.,ASSPYGGNQPQH
TRBV11-2,few,ASSFPGELF
TRBV5-1,.,ASSLVGGKETQY
TRBV18,.,ASSPQVDGQPQH
TRBV5-1,.,ASSLTGTSGGGNEQF
TRBV5-1,.,ASSWDTGARSGNTIY
TRBV7-2,.,ASSLGPRQGNTEAF
TRBV11-2,.,ASSPVGDYGYT
TRBV5-5,.,ASSLVFPEETQY
TRBV6-5,.,ASSYRDPNTEAF
TRBV27,.,ASRSTGTRILETQY
TRBV5-4,.,ASSQNGGAAGETQY
TRBV16,.,ASSQSGRSSSYNSPLH
TRBV7-8,once,ASSKRPGQGPYGYT